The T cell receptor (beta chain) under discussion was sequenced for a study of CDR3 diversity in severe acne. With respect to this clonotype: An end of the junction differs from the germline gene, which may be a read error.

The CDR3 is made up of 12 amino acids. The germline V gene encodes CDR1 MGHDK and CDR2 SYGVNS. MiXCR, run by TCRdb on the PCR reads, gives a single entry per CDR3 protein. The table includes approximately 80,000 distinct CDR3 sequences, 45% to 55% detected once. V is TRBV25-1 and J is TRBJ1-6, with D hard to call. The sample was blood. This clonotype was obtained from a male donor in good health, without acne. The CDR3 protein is CASIFLHSPLHF. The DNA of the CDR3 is TGTGCCAGCATTTTTTTGCATTCACCCCTCCACTTC.